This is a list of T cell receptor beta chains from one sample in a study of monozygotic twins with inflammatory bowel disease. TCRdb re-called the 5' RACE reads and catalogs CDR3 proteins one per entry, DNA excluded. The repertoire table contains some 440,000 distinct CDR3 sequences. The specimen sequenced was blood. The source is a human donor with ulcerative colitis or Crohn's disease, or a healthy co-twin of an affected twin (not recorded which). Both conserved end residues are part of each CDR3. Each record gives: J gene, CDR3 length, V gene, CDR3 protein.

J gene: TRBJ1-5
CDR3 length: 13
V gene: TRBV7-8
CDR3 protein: CASSWGRYGPQHF

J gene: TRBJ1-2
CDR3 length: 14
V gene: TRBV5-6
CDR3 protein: CASSFSLGEYGYTF

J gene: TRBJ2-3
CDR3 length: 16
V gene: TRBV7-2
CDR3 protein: CASSLAPSGSTDTQYF

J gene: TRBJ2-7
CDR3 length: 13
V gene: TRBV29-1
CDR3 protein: CSVEDGGTYEQYF

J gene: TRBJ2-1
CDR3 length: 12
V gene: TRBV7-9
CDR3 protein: CASRAGPDYRFF

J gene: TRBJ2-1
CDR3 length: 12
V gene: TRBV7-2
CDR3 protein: CASSLVGGGQFF

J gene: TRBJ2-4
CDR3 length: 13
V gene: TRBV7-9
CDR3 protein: CASSLTYKNIQYF

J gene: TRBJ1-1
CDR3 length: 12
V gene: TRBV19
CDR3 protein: CASKRGDTEAFF

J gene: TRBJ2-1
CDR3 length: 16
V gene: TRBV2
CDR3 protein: CASNTGDRFPYNEQFF

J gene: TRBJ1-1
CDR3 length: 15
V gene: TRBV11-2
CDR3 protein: CASSLDRGQGNEAFF

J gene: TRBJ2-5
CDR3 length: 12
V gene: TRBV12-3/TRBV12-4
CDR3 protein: CASSFQFETQYF

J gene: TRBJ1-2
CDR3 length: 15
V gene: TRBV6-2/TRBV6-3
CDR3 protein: CASSLSPFRSYGYTF

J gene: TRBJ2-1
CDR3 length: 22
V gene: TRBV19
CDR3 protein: CASAVGSRHSGTSGPSYNEQFF

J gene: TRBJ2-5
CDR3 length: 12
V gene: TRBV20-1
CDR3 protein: CSARVTAETQYF

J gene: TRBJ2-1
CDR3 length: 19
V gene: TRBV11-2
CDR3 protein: CASSLVRGKTSGTYNEQFF

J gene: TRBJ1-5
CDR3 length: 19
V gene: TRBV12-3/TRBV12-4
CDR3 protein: CASSLAGGGGQGADQPQHF

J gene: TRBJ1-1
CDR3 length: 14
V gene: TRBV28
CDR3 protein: CASSPLTVGTEAFF

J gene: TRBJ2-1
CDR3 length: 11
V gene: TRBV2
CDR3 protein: CASMEGNEQFF

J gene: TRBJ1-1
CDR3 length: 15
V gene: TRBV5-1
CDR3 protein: CASSSRRGGDTEAFF

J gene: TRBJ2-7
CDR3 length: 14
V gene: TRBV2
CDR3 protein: CASSVSGTKDEQYF

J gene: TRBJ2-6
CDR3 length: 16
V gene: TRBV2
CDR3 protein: CASRPPFPSGANVLTF

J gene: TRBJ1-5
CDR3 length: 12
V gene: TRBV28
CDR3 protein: CASRTGYQPQHF

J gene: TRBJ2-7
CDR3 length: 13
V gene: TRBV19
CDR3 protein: CASSIGWTNEQYF

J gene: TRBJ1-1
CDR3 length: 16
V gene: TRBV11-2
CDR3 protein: CASTSPGAVGYTEAFF

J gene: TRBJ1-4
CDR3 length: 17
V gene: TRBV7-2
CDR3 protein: CASSQGGSTSTNEKLFF

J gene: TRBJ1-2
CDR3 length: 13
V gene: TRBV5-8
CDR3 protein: CASSVTGGYGYTF

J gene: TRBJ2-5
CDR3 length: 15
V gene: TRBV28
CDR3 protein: CASSPTRLAGETQYF

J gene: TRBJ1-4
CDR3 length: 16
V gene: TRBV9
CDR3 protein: CASSSGLTAGNEKLFF

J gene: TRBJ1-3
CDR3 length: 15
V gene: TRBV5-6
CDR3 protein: CASSRGGSSGNTIYF

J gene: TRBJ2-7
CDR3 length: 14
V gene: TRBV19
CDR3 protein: CASSATGGNYEQYF

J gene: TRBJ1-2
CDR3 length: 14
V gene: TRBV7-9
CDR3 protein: CASSGTATNYGYTF

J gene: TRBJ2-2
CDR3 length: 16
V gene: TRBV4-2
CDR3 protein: CASTPMASGGYGELFF

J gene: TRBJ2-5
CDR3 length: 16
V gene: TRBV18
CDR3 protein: CASSPAFSGGQETQYF

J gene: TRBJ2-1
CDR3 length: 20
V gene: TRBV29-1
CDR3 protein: CSVEFYRASGRESSYNEQFF

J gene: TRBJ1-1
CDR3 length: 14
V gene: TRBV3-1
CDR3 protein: CASSPPGEATEAFF

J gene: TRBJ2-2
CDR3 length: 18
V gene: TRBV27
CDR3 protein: CASSPKPGLAGHTGELFF

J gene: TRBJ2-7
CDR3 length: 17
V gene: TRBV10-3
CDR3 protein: CAISREAGLAGGYEQYF

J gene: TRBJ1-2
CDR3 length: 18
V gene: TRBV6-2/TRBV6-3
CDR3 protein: CASSTSVGQGVYTYGYTF

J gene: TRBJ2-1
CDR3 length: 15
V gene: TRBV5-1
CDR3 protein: CASEQGGTSANEQFF

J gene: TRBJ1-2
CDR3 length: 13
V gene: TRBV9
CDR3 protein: CASSVVEGDGYTF

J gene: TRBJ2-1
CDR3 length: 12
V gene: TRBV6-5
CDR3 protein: CASSRDLSEQFF

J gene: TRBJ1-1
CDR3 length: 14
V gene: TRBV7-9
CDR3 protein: CASSSLTGSTEAFF

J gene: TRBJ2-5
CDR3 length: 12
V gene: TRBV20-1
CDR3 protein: CSARRGGETQYF

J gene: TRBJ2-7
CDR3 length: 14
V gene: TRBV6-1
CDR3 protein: CASSMGGYLYEQYF

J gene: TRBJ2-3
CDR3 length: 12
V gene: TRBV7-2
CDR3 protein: CASSFKIDTQYF

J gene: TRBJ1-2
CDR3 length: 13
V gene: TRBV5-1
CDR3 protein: CASSSPNDRAYTF

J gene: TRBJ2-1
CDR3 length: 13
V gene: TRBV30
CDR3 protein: CASRTGKYNEQFF

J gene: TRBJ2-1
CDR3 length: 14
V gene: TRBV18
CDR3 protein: CASSPPAATDEQFF

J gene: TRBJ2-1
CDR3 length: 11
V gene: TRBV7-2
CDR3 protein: CASSWTGAQFF

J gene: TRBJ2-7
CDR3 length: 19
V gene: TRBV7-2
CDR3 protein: CASSLAGTSGRHPPYEQYF

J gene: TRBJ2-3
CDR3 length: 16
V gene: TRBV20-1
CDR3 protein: CSASKGRGAGADTQYF

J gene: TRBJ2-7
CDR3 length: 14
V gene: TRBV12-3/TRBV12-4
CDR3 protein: CASSQSGINYEQYF

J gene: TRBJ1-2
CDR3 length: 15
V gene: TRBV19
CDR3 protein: CASRPAGGQGYGYTF

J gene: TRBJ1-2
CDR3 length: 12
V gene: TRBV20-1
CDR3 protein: CSAHSKNYGYTF